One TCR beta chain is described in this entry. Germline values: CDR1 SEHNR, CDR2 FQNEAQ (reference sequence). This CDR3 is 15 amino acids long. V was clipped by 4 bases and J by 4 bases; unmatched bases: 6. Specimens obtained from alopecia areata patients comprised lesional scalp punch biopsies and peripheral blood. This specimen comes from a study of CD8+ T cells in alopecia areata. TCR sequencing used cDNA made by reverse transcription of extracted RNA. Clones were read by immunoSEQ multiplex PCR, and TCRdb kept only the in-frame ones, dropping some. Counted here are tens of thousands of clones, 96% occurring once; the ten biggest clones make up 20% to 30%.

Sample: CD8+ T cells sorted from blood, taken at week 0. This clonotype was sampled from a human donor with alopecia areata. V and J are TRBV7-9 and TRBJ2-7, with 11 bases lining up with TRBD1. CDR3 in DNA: TGTGCCAGCAGCTCACCGGGACAGGGGGTTTACGAGCAGTACTTC. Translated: CASSSPGQGVYEQYF.